This section outlines one T cell receptor beta chain sequence together with its context. This record belongs to a study of blood T cell repertoires in COVID-19. Study-level background: Sites across the United States, Italy and Spain contributed samples from acute and convalescent COVID-19.

Per the original data handling: Amplifying reference gene primers gave estimates of nucleated cell counts. Profiled with immunoSEQ multiplex PCR; TCRdb holds only in-frame clones, not every one. V, J and clone size derive from that table, while D and trimming were established from the DNA sequence. The table shows around 50,000 clones, with more than 80% occurring only once. The CDR3 is 15 amino acids. The V and J ends lost 1 base and 5 bases respectively, with 14 bases between them. Germline loops: CDR1 MNHEY, CDR2 SVGAGI. The sample consisted of peripheral blood. The chain combines TRBV6-5 with TRBJ1-1; D is unclear. The clonotype was recovered from a man aged 55-75 years with COVID-19, enrolled during active disease. Here the CDR3 reads CASSYLAGVGTEAFF. In nucleotides, the CDR3 is TGTGCCAGCAGTTACTTGGCGGGTGTAGGGACTGAAGCTTTCTTT.